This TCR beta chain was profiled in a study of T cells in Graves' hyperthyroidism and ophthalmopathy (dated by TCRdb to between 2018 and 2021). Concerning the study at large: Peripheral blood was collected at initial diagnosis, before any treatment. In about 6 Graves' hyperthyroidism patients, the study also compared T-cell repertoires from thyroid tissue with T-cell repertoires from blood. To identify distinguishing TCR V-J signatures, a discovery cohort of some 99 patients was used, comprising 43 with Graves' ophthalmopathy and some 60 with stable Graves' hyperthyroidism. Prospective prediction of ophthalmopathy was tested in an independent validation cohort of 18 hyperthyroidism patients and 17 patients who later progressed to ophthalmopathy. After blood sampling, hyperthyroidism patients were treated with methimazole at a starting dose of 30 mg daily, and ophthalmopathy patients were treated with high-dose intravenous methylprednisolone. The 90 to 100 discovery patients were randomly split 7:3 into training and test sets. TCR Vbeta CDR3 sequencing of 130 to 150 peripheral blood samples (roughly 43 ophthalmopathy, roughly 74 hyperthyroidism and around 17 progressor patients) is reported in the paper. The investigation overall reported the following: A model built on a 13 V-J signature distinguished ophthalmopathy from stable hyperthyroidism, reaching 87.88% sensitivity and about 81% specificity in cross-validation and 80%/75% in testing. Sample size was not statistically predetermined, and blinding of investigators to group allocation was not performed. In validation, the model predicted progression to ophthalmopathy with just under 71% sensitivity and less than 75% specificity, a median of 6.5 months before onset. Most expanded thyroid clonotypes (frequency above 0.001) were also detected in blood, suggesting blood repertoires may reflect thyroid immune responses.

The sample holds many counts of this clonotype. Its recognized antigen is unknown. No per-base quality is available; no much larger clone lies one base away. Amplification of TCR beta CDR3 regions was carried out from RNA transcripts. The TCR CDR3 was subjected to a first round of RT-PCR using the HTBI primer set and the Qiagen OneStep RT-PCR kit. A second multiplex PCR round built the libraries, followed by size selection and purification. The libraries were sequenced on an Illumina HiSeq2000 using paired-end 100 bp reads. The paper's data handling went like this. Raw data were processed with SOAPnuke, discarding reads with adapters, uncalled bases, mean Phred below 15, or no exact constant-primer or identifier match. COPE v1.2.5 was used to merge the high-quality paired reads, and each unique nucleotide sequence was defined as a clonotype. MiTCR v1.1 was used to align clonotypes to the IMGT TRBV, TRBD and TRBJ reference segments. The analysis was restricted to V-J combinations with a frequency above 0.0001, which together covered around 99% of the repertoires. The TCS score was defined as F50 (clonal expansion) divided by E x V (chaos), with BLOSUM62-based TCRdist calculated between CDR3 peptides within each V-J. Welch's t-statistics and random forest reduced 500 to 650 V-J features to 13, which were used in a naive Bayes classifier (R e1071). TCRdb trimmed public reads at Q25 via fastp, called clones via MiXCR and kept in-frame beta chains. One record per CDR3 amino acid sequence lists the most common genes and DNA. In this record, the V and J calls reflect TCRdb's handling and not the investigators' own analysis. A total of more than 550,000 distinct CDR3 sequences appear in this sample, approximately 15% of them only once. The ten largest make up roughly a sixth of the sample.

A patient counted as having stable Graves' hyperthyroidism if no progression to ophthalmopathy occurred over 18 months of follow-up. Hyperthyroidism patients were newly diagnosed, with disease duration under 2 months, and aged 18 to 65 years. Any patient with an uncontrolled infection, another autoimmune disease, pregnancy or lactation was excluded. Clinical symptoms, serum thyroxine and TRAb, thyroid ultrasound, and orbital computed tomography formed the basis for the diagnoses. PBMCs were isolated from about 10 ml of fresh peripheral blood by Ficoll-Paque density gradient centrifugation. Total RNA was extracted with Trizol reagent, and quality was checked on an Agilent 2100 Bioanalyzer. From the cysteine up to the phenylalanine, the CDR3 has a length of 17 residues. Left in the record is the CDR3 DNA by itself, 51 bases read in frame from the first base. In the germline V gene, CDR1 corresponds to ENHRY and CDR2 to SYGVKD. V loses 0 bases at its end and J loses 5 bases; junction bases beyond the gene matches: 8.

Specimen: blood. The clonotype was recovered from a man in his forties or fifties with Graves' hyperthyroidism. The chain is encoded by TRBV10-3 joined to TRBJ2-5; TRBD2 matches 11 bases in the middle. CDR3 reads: CAISESNSGRARETQYF. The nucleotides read TGTGCCATCAGTGAGTCGAATAGCGGGAGGGCGCGGGAGACCCAGTACTTC.